This T cell receptor beta chain was identified during a study of T cell changes during pregnancy in multiple sclerosis. Produced via immunoSEQ multiplex PCR; TCRdb's table is partial and in-frame only. The sample contains 90,000 to 150,000 clones, approximately 93% of which appear only once. The CDR3 contains 16 residues. Germline CDR1 is KGHSH and CDR2 is LQKENI. V lost 6 bases to trimming and J lost 3 bases; unmatched junction nucleotides: 14. The sample consisted of peripheral blood, taken before pregnancy. The TCR was taken from a female donor with multiple sclerosis, enrolled in a pregnancy study. This sequence joins TRBV18 and TRBJ2-7; TRBD2 matches at 7 bases. As DNA, the CDR3 is TGTGCCAGCTCGTCCCTATCCAGCGGGAATATCTACGAGCAGTACTTC. Translation: CASSSLSSGNIYEQYF.